These 17 T cell receptor beta chains were all obtained from the same sample, sequenced in a study of PD-1 blockade in classical Hodgkin lymphoma (dated by TCRdb to 2018 to 2021). The library was prepared using the immunoSEQ multiplex PCR assay. TCRdb carries this immuneACCESS record with in-frame sequences only. Its versions omit some clonotypes, under half of them owing to an unresolved V gene in the studies checked, with the rest unexplained. The sample contains more than 85,000 clones, about nine tenths of them found a single time. Around 17% of the sample lies in the top ten. The sample's time point label, in plain terms: cycle 4 day 1 (C4D1), after 5 to 7 weeks of nivolumab. All trial patients had relapsed after autologous stem cell transplantation, with cohorts A, B and C differing in prior brentuximab vedotin exposure. Material: peripheral blood mononuclear cells (PBMCs), obtained before the fourth cycle of nivolumab. The receptors originated from a human donor with classical Hodgkin lymphoma.

The chain employs TRBV9 and TRBJ2-2; D may match TRBD1 or TRBD2 (6 bases each). Between the trimmed V and J ends, which lost 4 bases and 0 bases, there was a span of 19 bases. The CDR3 is 18 amino acids. Germline V CDR1 and CDR2: SGDLS, YYNGEE. This chain's CDR3 is CASSPREYRATNTGELFF. CDR3 DNA sequence: TGTGCCAGCAGCCCCCGGGAGTACAGGGCTACGAACACCGGGGAGCTGTTTTTT.

This rearrangement joins TRBV4-1 to TRBJ2-3; D is unresolved. The V and J ends lost 5 bases and 0 bases respectively, with 9 bases between them. Germline CDR1 MGHRA, CDR2 YSYEKL. The CDR3 has 14 residues. CDR3 nucleotide sequence: TGCGCCAGCAGCTCCGAGATTAGCACAGATACGCAGTATTTT. It encodes CASSSEISTDTQYF.

The J gene is TRBJ1-5, the V gene TRBV28; no definite D call. The V end lost 8 bases, the J end lost 1 base, and 21 bases lay between the germline ends. The length of the CDR3 is 17 residues. Germline V gene sequence: CDR1 MDHEN, CDR2 SYDVKM. The CDR3 loop is CASLRSRISSSNQPQHF. The CDR3 nucleotides read TGTGCCAGCCTTAGGAGCCGGATATCCTCCAGCAATCAGCCCCAGCATTTT.

V is TRBV5-8 and J is TRBJ2-2; D possibly corresponds to TRBD1 (6 bases). Germline values: CDR1 SGHTS, CDR2 YDEGEE. CDR3 length equals 15 residues. Deletions cut 4 bases from V and 1 base from J, with 11 bases between. CDR3 DNA: TGTGCCAGCAGCCCGCTGACAGGGAACACCGGGGAGCTGTTTTTT. Protein: CASSPLTGNTGELFF.

A word on this clone: One end of the junction does not line up with germline, which may come from a read error. The chain employs TRBV4-2 and TRBJ2-3, with TRBD2 matching 10 bases. This CDR3 is built from 22 residues. Germline CDR1 LGHNA, CDR2 YNFKEQ. The CDR3: CASCQGGVGQYSSGSGADTQYF. The CDR3 DNA reads as TGTGCCAGCTGCCAAGGAGGGGTCGGACAGTATTCTAGCGGGAGCGGCGCAGATACGCAGTATTTT.

This clone was observed a few times. The chain joins TRBV28 to TRBJ1-2; a possible D gene is TRBD1 (6 bases). CDR1 and CDR2 from the germline V gene are MDHEN and SYDVKM. CDR3 size: 16 residues. Trimming pared 5 bases from V and 6 bases from J, leaving 22 bases between. The CDR3 protein is CASSGRRGRVGDGYTF. CDR3 nucleotides: TGTGCCAGCAGTGGGCGTCGGGGGCGCGTTGGGGATGGCTACACCTTC.

This clone is a singleton in its sample. V and J are TRBV14 and TRBJ1-4; a weak D match, TRBD1 (5 bases). From germline, CDR1 is SGHDN and CDR2 FVKESK. The V end was cut by 2 bases, the J end by 8 bases, with 18 bases between. This CDR3 has 16 residues. The CDR3 spells CASSQKLGGGSEKLFF. CDR3 coding DNA: TGTGCCAGCAGCCAAAAACTTGGGGGTGGAAGCGAAAAACTGTTTTTT.

The J gene is TRBJ1-3, the V gene TRBV11-2, with 7 bases that match TRBD1. The CDR3 runs 17 residues. The junction had 5 bases not matched to a gene; V was cut back by 0 bases and J by 0 bases. Germline V gene lookup returns CDR1 SGHAT and CDR2 FQNNGV. The CDR3 DNA reads as TGTGCCAGCAGCTTAGATACAGGGGCCGCCTCTGGAAACACCATATATTTT. Its protein product is CASSLDTGAASGNTIYF.

This rearrangement joins TRBV28 to TRBJ1-5; TRBD1 matches 8 bases. Germline V lookup: CDR1 MDHEN, CDR2 SYDVKM. The trim removed 5 bases at V and 2 bases at J, leaving 14 bases unmatched. The CDR3 has 18 amino acids. The CDR3 reads CASSPEPSGGGGNQPQHF. The CDR3 coding sequence is TGTGCCAGCAGTCCCGAACCTTCAGGGGGCGGTGGCAATCAGCCCCAGCATTTT.

CDR3 bases: TGTGCCAGCTCACCACCCAAACCCACCCGGCTAAATGAAGCTTTCTTT. Translating it yields CASSPPKPTRLNEAFF. The V gene is TRBV18, the J gene TRBJ1-1; unclear D gene. CDR3 length: 16 residues. The germline V gene has CDR1 KGHSH and CDR2 LQKENI. Trimming cost V 0 bases and J 7 bases, with 18 bases left between them.

This clone has a handful of counts. This specimen includes other DNA sequences encoding the same CDR3. This sequence joins TRBV18 and TRBJ1-5, with TRBD1 identical over 7 bases. Per the germline V gene, CDR1 is KGHSH and CDR2 is LQKENI. The V gene end was trimmed by 6 bases and the J gene end by 1 base; junction bases not matched to a gene: 3. There are 14 residues in the CDR3. CDR3 loop: CASSPGQSNQPQHF. CDR3 coding DNA: TGTGCCAGCTCCCCGGGACAGAGCAATCAGCCCCAGCATTTT.

The gene calls are TRBV18 and TRBJ2-7, with D perhaps being TRBD1 or TRBD2 (5 bases each). The germline V and J ends were trimmed by 4 bases and 8 bases, with 15 bases remaining between them. The CDR3 covers 13 residues. Germline V gene sequence: CDR1 KGHSH, CDR2 LQKENI. CDR3: CASSLFEGSQQYF. CDR3 nucleotides: TGTGCCAGCTCACTCTTCGAGGGGAGTCAGCAGTACTTC.

The V gene is TRBV9, the J gene TRBJ2-7; perhaps TRBD1 as D (5 bases). V shed 3 bases and J shed 2 bases, with 12 bases lying between them. CDR3 length: 14 amino acids. The germline V gene encodes CDR1 SGDLS and CDR2 YYNGEE. The CDR3 region is CASSERGLAYEQYF. The CDR3 nucleotides are TGTGCCAGCAGCGAAAGGGGCCTTGCCTACGAGCAGTACTTC.

This chain uses TRBV6-5 with TRBJ2-7, with TRBD1 as a possible D gene (6 bases). The CDR3 runs to 14 residues. V was pared by 5 bases and J by 1 base, with 12 bases between. The germline CDR1 and CDR2 sequences are MNHEY and SVGAGI. The CDR3 is CASSEPDRSYEQYF. The CDR3 nucleotides read TGTGCCAGCAGTGAGCCAGACAGGTCCTACGAGCAGTACTTC.

This clone was picked up one time. The chain recombines TRBV9 with TRBJ1-6; 7 bases line up with TRBD1. Losses at the gene ends were 0 bases for V and 16 bases for J; bases not matched to a gene: 7. The germline V gene has CDR1 SGDLS and CDR2 YYNGEE. This CDR3 is built from 13 residues. For the CDR3, the DNA is TGTGCCAGCAGCGTAGACCCGGGACAGCGACTCCACTTT. This sequence encodes CASSVDPGQRLHF.

The rearrangement joins TRBV28 to TRBJ2-7; D might be TRBD1 or TRBD2, each matching 6 bases. The germline V gene encodes CDR1 MDHEN and CDR2 SYDVKM. V was shortened by 6 bases and J by 1 base, with 13 bases between the two germline ends. This CDR3 spans 14 amino acids. DNA of the CDR3: TGTGCCAGCAGGGGGGCAGGGAGGTCCTACGAGCAGTACTTC. Translated: CASRGAGRSYEQYF.

A remark on this clone: Additional DNA sequences in this sample encode the identical CDR3. This chain links TRBV20-1 with TRBJ1-2, with 8 bases that match TRBD1. CDR3 length: 11 residues. The V gene end was trimmed by 6 bases and the J gene end by 5 bases; junction bases not matched to a gene: 2. Per germline, CDR1 DFQATT and CDR2 SNEGSKA (reference sequence). CDR3 protein: CSARQGYGYTF. In DNA, the CDR3 is TGCAGTGCGAGACAGGGGTATGGCTACACCTTC.